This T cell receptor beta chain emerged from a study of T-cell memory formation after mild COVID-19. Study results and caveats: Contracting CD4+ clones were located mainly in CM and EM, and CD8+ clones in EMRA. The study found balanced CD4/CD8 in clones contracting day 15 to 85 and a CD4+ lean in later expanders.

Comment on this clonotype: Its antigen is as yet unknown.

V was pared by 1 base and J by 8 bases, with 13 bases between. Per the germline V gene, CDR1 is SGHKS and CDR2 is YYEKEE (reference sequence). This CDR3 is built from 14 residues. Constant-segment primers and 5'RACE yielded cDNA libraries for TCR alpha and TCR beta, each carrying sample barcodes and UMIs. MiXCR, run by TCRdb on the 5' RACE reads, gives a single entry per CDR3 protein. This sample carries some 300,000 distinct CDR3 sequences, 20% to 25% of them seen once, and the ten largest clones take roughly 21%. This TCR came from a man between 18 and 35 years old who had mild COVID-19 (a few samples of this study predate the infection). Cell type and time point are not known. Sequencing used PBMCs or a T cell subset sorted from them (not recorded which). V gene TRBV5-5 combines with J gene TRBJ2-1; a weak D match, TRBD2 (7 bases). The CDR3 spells CASSLFGGAYEQFF. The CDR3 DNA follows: TGTGCCAGCAGCTTGTTTGGGGGGGCGTATGAGCAGTTCTTC.